This TCR beta chain emerged from a study of Ad26.COV2.S vaccination and SARS-CoV-2 variants. Study-wide findings and caveats: Vaccinated and placebo-treated recipients had similar non-spike TCR breadth.

The germline CDR1 and CDR2 sequences are SGDLS and YYNGEE. The CDR3 is made up of 15 amino acids. Trimming shortened V by 0 bases and J by 1 base, and 10 bases separated the two germline ends. Worth noting for this clone: No antigen is known for it. Other DNA sequences from this sample encode an identical CDR3 as well.

Treatment in this sample: about 20 received Ad26.COV2.S at low or high dose, single or two shots; several received placebo; per-sample allocation not given. Collection of samples fell on day 63 after the first vaccine or placebo injection. Whoever gave the sample was an adult aged 18-55 years in Boston. Ad26.COV2.S expressed prefusion-stabilized spike from the original Wuhan strain. The table came from immunoSEQ multiplex PCR; TCRdb's copy has only in-frame clones and leaves some out. This table has hundreds of thousands of clones, roughly 90% appearing once. This material consisted of peripheral blood, taken in a trial of Ad26.COV2.S vaccine versus placebo. The chain links TRBV9 to TRBJ1-1, with no clear D. The sequence came from a person aged 18-60 years who received the Ad26.COV2.S COVID-19 vaccine or a placebo. The CDR3 nucleotides read TGTGCCAGCAGCGTAGGAACCGGGTCGAACACTGAAGCTTTCTTT. It encodes CASSVGTGSNTEAFF.